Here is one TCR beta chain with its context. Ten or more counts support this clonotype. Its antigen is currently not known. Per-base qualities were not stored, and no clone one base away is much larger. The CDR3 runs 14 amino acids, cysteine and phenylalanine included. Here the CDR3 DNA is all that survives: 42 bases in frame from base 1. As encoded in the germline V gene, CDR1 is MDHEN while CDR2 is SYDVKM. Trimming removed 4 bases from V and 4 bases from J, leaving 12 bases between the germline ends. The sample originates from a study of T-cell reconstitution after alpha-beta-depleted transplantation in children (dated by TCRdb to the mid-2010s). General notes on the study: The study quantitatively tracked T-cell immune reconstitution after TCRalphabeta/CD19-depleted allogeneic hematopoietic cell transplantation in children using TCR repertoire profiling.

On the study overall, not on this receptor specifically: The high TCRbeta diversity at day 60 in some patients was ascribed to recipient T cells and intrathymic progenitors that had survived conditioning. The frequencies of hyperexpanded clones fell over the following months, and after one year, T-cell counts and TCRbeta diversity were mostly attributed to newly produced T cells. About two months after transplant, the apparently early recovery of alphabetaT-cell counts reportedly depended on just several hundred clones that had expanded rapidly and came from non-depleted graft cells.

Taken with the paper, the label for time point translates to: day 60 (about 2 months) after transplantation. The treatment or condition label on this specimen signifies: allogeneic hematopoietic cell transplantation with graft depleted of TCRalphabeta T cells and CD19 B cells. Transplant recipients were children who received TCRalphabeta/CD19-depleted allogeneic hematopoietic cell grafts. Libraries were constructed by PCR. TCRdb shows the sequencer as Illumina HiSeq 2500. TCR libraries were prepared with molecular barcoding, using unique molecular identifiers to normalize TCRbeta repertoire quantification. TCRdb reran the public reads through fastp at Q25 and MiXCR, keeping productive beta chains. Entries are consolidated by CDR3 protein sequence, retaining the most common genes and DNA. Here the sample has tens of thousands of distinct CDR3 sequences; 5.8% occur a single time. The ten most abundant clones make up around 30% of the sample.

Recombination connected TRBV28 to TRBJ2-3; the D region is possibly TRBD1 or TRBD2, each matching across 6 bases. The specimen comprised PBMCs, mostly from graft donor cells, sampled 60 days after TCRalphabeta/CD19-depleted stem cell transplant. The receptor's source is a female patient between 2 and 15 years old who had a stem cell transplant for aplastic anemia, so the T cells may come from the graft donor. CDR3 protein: CASSSPRGPDTQYF. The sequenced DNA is TGTGCCAGCAGTTCCCCCCGGGGGCCAGATACGCAGTATTTT.